This T cell receptor (beta chain) is drawn from a study of T cells in Graves' hyperthyroidism and ophthalmopathy. Study-wide results and limits: Median prediction lead before ophthalmopathy onset was 6.5 months with the model. In the blood, most expanded thyroid clonotypes above 0.001 appeared as well.

This CDR3 is 13 amino acids long. Germline CDR1 and CDR2: MNHEY and SVGEGT. V was trimmed by 2 bases and J by 6 bases, leaving 8 bases between them. Clinical symptoms, serum thyroxine and TRAb, thyroid ultrasound and orbital computed tomography were used for the diagnoses. RNA transcripts yielded amplified TCR beta CDR3 regions. HTBI primers were used for first-round RT-PCR of the TCR CDR3. TCRdb re-derived calls from the multiplex PCR reads in MiXCR, one entry per CDR3 protein. The table shows a few hundred thousand distinct CDR3 sequences, with 17% occurring only once. Comment on this clonotype: The target antigen is unknown.

The sequencing sample was made of blood. The V and J genes are TRBV6-2 or TRBV6-3 and TRBJ2-1, with D perhaps matching TRBD2 (6 bases). This sequence originates from a woman in her sixties with Graves' ophthalmopathy. CDR3 in DNA: TGTGCCAGCAGTTACGGCGGGACCAATGAGCAGTTCTTC. Translating it yields CASSYGGTNEQFF.